The T cell receptor (beta chain) under discussion was sequenced for a study of immune cell composition in non-small cell lung cancer. Some clones are missing from TCRdb's copy, which holds only in-frame ones; the method was immunoSEQ multiplex PCR. The sample holds several thousand clones, roughly 80% seen once. Template was genomic DNA from frozen, unsorted single-cell suspensions. Per germline, CDR1 KGHSH and CDR2 LQKENI. CDR3 size: 14 residues. This clone showed up just once. The TCR originated in a human donor with non-small cell lung cancer. V is TRBV18 and J is TRBJ2-2; 9 positions match TRBD1. Material: lung tumor tissue. The CDR3 coding sequence is TGTGGCACAGGGGGCGGCTTGAACACCGGGGAGCTGTTTTTT. This codes for CGTGGGLNTGELFF.